This TCR beta chain originates from a study of cytomegalovirus exposure and HLA in healthy donors. The study's findings and limits: Association of a missense DCLRE1C variant with TCR beta V- and J-gene trimming was reported in a later analysis.

Germline CDR1 is SGHKS and CDR2 is YYEKEE (reference sequence). Trimming left V 2 bases short and J 4 bases short, with 7 bases between. This CDR3 has 13 residues. A word on this clone: The antigen is not known. This sample includes further DNA sequences coding for the same CDR3.

PCR was performed using 60 Vbeta and 13 Jbeta primers. Profiled with immunoSEQ multiplex PCR; TCRdb holds only in-frame clones, not every one. The table shows fewer than 200,000 clones, with under 80% occurring only once. Sequences were obtained from PBMCs. V is TRBV5-5 and J is TRBJ1-5; D unclear. This receptor was taken from a female donor in good health and CMV-seronegative. The CDR3 loop is CASSLAGNQPQHF. CDR3 sequence (DNA): TGTGCCAGCAGCTTAGCGGGAAATCAGCCCCAGCATTTT.